Below, one T cell receptor (beta chain) is given with its context. This specimen belongs to a study of shared T cell receptors in the human thymus. The CDR3 length is 14 residues. V was clipped by 4 bases and J by 5 bases, with 15 bases between them. Germline CDR1 reads KGHSH; CDR2 reads LQKENI. The method was immunoSEQ multiplex PCR; TCRdb's version includes in-frame clones alone and lacks a portion of them. The data show about 380,000 clones, with about 95% seen just once and around 0.018% held by the top ten. This chain links TRBV18 with TRBJ2-7; perhaps TRBD2 as D (6 bases). The clonotype comes from a human donor. The sequencing sample was made of thymocytes. CDR3 DNA: TGTGCCAGCTCACGCGGGCCGACGGGGGACGAGCAGTACTTC. Amino acids: CASSRGPTGDEQYF.